This is a list of T cell receptor beta chains from one sample in a study of T cells in Graves' hyperthyroidism and ophthalmopathy. MiXCR, applied by TCRdb to the multiplex PCR reads, yields one record per CDR3 protein. Among 400,000 or so distinct CDR3 sequences, roughly an eighth were seen once, and the ten largest hold around 30%. Source material: blood. These receptor sequences come from a man over 45 with Graves' ophthalmopathy. Both conserved end residues are part of each CDR3. The order of the fields is V gene, D gene, clone size, J gene, CDR3 protein, CDR3 DNA. D genes are given only for firm matches. The size field is filled for only some rows; it gives once, few, many or a size class.

>TRBV30|TRBD2|many|TRBJ2-3
CAWSAYAGGRDTQYF
TGTGCCTGGAGTGCTTATGCGGGAGGCCGGGATACGCAGTATTTT
>TRBV27|-|many|TRBJ2-5
CASSLWGSQETQYF
TGTGCCAGCAGTTTGTGGGGGTCCCAAGAGACCCAGTACTTC
>TRBV6-1|-|many|TRBJ1-2
CATYRVNYGYTF
TGTGCCACATACAGGGTAAACTATGGCTACACCTTC
>TRBV7-2|-|few|TRBJ2-3
CASSRETPDTQYF
TGTGCCAGCAGCCGTGAGACACCAGATACGCAGTATTTT
>TRBV7-9|-|-|TRBJ1-6
CASSQDYSPLHF
TGTGCCAGCAGCCAAGACTACTCACCCCTCCACTTT
>TRBV7-6|-|-|TRBJ2-5
CASSLAGPVGTQYF
TGTGCCAGCAGCTTAGCGGGACCGGTAGGGACCCAGTACTTC
>TRBV4-1|-|-|TRBJ2-7
CASSQDRTSRDYEQYF
TGCGCCAGCAGCCAAGATCGAACTAGCAGGGACTACGAGCAGTACTTC
>TRBV28|-|-|TRBJ2-7
CASSRASYKQYF
TGTGCCAGCAGTCGGGCCTCCTACAAGCAGTACTTC
>TRBV5-5|-|many|TRBJ1-1
CASSLESASHQEAFF
TGTGCCAGCAGCTTGGAATCAGCCAGTCACCAGGAAGCTTTCTTT
>TRBV7-9|-|many|TRBJ2-3
CASSLEAGSTDTQYF
TGTGCCAGCAGCTTAGAAGCGGGCAGCACAGATACGCAGTATTTT
>TRBV19|-|few|TRBJ2-5
CASSIRSAPQETQYF
TGTGCCAGTAGTATCAGAAGCGCCCCGCAAGAGACCCAGTACTTC
>TRBV15|-|many|TRBJ1-1
CATSKGLALNTEAFF
TGTGCCACCAGCAAGGGACTCGCGTTGAACACTGAAGCTTTCTTT
>TRBV6-2/TRBV6-3|-|many|TRBJ2-1
CASSYAGTPTYNEQFF
TGTGCCAGCAGTTACGCCGGGACCCCAACCTACAATGAGCAGTTCTTC
>TRBV6-1|TRBD2|few|TRBJ2-7
CASSARLAGVYEQYF
TGTGCCAGCAGTGCCAGACTAGCGGGAGTTTACGAGCAGTACTTC
>TRBV20-1|-|few|TRBJ1-1
CSARDPSLPEAFF
TGCAGTGCTAGAGACCCCTCTCTCCCTGAAGCTTTCTTT
>TRBV12-3/TRBV12-4|-|-|TRBJ1-4
CASASLEKLFF
TGTGCCAGTGCATCGCTCGAAAAACTGTTTTTT
>TRBV13|TRBD2|many|TRBJ2-7
CASSTDSGSTYEQYF
TGTGCCAGCAGCACGGATAGCGGGAGTACCTACGAGCAGTACTTC
>TRBV7-8|TRBD2|few|TRBJ2-7
CASSLRRVAGGGGSEQYF
TGTGCCAGCAGCTTAAGGCGGGTAGCGGGAGGGGGGGGGAGCGAGCAGTACTTC
>TRBV20-1|-|-|TRBJ2-4
CSASMDRLLNIQYF
TGCAGTGCTAGCATGGACAGACTTCTAAACATTCAGTACTTC
>TRBV29-1|-|many|TRBJ1-1
CSVDRGQNTEAFF
TGCAGCGTTGACCGGGGGCAGAACACTGAAGCTTTCTTT
>TRBV10-1|-|many|TRBJ1-2
CASSPSTYYGYTF
TGCGCCAGCAGCCCCTCAACGTACTATGGCTACACCTTC
>TRBV12-5|-|-|TRBJ2-5
CASAWTRDIYPETQYF
TGTGCTAGTGCTTGGACACGGGACATTTATCCAGAGACCCAGTACTTC
>TRBV19|-|many|TRBJ1-2
CASTPPGIANYGYTF
TGTGCCAGTACCCCCCCCGGTATAGCTAACTATGGCTACACCTTC
>TRBV5-1|TRBD2|once|TRBJ2-1
CATGTSEYNEQFF
TGTGCCACTGGGACTAGCGAATACAATGAGCAGTTCTTC